This entry describes one T cell receptor beta chain. Its antigen is unidentified. The TRB cDNA libraries were prepared by 5' RACE with UMI labels. TCRdb reprocessed the 5' RACE reads, keeping one entry per CDR3 protein, no DNA. The sample holds some 40,000 distinct CDR3 sequences. This entry comes from a study of CXCR3-negative and CXCR3-positive naive CD8 T cells. The length of the CDR3 is 15 residues. Germline V gives CDR1 SGHTA, CDR2 FQGNSA. In triplicate, each CD8+ T cell subset was sorted at 250,000 to 300,000 cells per replicate. Study-wide results and limits: Naive cells used TRBV-TRBJ genes in much the same way whether CXCR3-negative or CXCR3-positive; memory cells did not. Each naive subset displayed comparably high diversity, whereas memory CD8+ cells displayed much lower diversity.

The V and J genes are TRBV7-2 and TRBJ2-7; TCRdb proposes TRBD1, but this gene call is untestable without DNA. Sequenced sample: memory CD8+ T cells from blood. The clonotype comes from a human donor in good health. Some clones in this sample may be carry-over from other donors' samples. CDR3: CASSPRTLSSYEQYF.